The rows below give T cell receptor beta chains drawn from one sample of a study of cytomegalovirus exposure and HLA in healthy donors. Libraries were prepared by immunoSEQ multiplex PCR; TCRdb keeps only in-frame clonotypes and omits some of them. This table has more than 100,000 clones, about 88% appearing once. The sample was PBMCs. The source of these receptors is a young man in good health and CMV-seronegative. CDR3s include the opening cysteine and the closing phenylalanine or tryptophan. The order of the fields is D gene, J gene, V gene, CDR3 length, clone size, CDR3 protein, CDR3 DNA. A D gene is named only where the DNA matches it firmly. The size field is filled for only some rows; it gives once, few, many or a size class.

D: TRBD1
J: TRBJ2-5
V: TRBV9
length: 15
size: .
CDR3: CASSVSQGVGETQYF
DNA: TGTGCCAGCAGCGTATCCCAGGGGGTTGGAGAGACCCAGTACTTC

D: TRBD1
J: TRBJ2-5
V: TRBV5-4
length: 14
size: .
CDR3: CASSPGQAVETQYF
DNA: TGTGCCAGCAGCCCCGGACAGGCCGTTGAGACCCAGTACTTC

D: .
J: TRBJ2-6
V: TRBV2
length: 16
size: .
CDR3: CASSEARGTGANVLTF
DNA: TGTGCCAGCAGTGAAGCGAGGGGGACTGGGGCCAACGTCCTGACTTTC

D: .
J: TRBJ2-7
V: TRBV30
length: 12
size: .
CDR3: CAWSTGIYEQYF
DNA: TGTGCCTGGAGTACAGGGATCTACGAGCAGTACTTC

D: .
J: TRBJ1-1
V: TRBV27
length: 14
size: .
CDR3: CASSLGAANTEAFF
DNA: TGTGCCAGCAGTTTAGGTGCGGCGAACACTGAAGCTTTCTTT

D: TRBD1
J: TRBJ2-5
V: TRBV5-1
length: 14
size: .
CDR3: CASSTGQGGETQYF
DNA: TGCGCCAGCAGCACGGGACAGGGTGGGGAGACCCAGTACTTC

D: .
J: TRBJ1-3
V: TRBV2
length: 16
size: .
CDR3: CASSEATRAGGNTIYF
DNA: TGTGCCAGCAGTGAGGCCACCAGGGCGGGAGGAAACACCATATATTTT

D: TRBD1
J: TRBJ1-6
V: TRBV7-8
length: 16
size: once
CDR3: CASSSGTGPNNSPLHF
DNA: TGTGCCAGCAGCTCGGGGACAGGGCCTAATAATTCACCCCTCCACTTT

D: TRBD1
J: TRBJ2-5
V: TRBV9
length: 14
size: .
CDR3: CASSIKQGGETQYF
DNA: TGTGCCAGCAGCATTAAACAGGGGGGAGAGACCCAGTACTTC

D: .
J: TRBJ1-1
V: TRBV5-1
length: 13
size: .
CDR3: CASSLIQSSEAFF
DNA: TGCGCCAGCAGCTTGATCCAGTCCTCTGAAGCTTTCTTT

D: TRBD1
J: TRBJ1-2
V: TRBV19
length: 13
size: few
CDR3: CASKDRGLRGYTF
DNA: TGTGCCAGTAAGGACAGGGGACTGAGGGGCTACACCTTC

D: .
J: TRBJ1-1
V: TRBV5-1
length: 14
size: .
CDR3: CASSLATGGTEAFF
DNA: TGCGCCAGCAGCTTGGCAACCGGGGGTACTGAAGCTTTCTTT

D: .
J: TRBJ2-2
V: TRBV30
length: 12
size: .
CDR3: CAWNSRSGELFF
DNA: TGTGCCTGGAACTCGCGGTCCGGGGAGCTGTTTTTT

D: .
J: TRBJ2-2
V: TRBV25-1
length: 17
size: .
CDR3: CASSFTTGFLNTGELFF
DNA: TGTGCCAGCAGTTTCACGACGGGATTCTTGAACACCGGGGAGCTGTTTTTT

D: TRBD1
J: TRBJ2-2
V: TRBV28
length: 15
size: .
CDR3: CASSGTGDNTGELFF
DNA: TGTGCCAGCAGCGGGACAGGGGACAACACCGGGGAGCTGTTTTTT

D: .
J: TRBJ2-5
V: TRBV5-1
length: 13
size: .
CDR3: CASSLGGGETQYF
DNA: TGCGCCAGCAGCTTGGGAGGCGGAGAGACCCAGTACTTC

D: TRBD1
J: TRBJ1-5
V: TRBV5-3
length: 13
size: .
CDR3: CARSWTGHQPQHF
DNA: TGTGCCAGAAGCTGGACAGGGCATCAGCCCCAGCATTTT

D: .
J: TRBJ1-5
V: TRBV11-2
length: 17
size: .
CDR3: CASSSSTSGLFNQPQHF
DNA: TGTGCCAGCAGCTCATCAACTTCCGGACTGTTCAATCAGCCCCAGCATTTT

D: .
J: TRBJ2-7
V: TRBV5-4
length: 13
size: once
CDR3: CASSDLGSYEQYF
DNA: TGTGCCAGCAGCGATCTAGGTTCCTACGAGCAGTACTTC

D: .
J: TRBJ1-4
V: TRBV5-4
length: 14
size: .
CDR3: CASSLAGEDEKLFF
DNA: TGTGCCAGCAGCTTGGCCGGGGAGGATGAAAAACTGTTTTTT

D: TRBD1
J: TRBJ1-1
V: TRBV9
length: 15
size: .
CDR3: CASSVHRGLNTEAFF
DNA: TGTGCCAGCAGCGTACACAGGGGTTTGAACACTGAAGCTTTCTTT

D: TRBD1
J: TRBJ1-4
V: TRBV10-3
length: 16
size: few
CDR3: CAISGTGTGENEKLFF
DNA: TGTGCCATCAGTGGCACCGGGACAGGAGAAAATGAAAAACTGTTTTTT

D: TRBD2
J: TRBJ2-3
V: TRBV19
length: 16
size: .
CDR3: CASSNIAGGLTDTQYF
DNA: TGTGCCAGTAGTAATATAGCGGGAGGACTCACAGATACGCAGTATTTT

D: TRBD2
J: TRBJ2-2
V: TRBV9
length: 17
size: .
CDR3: CASSVVSSGTHTGELFF
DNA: TGTGCCAGCAGCGTAGTAAGTAGCGGGACCCACACCGGGGAGCTGTTTTTT

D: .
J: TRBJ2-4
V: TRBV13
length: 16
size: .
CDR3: CASSPTGTMAKNIQYF
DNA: TGTGCCAGCAGCCCAACAGGGACGATGGCCAAAAACATTCAGTACTTC

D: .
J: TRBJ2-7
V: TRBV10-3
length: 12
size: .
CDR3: CATKDIRYEQYF
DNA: TGTGCCACTAAGGACATCAGGTACGAGCAGTACTTC

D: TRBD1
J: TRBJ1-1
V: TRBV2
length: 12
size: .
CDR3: CASTSDRVGAFF
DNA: TGTGCCAGCACCTCCGACAGGGTGGGAGCTTTCTTT

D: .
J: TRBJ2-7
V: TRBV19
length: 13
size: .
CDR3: CAAGGDRFYEQYF
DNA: TGTGCCGCTGGGGGGGACAGGTTCTACGAGCAGTACTTC

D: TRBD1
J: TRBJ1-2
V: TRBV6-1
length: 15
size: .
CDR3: CASSEGGTATYGYTF
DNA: TGTGCCAGCAGTGAAGGGGGGACAGCGACCTATGGCTACACCTTC

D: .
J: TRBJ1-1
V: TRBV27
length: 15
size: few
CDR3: CASRDRGGWNTEAFF
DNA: TGTGCCAGCAGGGATAGGGGTGGGTGGAACACTGAAGCTTTCTTT

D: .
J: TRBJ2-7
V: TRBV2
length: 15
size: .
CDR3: CASSEVLRGRGEQYF
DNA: TGTGCCAGCAGTGAGGTACTCAGGGGTCGGGGCGAGCAGTACTTC

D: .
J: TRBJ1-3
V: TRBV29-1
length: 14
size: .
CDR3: CSVEDQVSGNTIYF
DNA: TGCAGCGTTGAAGATCAGGTATCTGGAAACACCATATATTTT

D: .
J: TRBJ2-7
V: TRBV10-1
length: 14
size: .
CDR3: CASSEGKGRNEQYF
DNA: TGCGCCAGCAGTGAGGGAAAAGGGAGGAACGAGCAGTACTTC

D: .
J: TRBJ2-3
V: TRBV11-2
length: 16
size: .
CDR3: CASSLGTQGRTDTQYF
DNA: TGTGCCAGCAGCTTAGGGACCCAGGGCAGGACAGATACGCAGTATTTT

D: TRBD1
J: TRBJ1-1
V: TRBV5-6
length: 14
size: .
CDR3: CASSYQGASTEAFF
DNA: TGTGCCAGCAGCTATCAGGGGGCCAGCACTGAAGCTTTCTTT

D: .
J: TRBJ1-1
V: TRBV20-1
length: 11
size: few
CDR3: CSARGLTEAFF
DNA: TGCAGTGCTAGGGGCCTCACTGAAGCTTTCTTT

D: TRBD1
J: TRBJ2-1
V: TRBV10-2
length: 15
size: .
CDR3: CASKRGQGTYNEQFF
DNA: TGCGCCAGCAAGCGGGGACAGGGTACTTACAATGAGCAGTTCTTC

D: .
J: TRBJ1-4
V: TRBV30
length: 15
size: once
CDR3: CAWSFNVQTNEKLFF
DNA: TGTGCCTGGAGTTTTAATGTACAGACTAATGAAAAACTGTTTTTT

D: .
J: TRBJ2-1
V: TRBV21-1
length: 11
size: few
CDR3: CARQDTSEQFF
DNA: TGTGCCAGACAGGATACAAGTGAGCAGTTCTTC

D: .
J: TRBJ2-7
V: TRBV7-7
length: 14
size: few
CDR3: CASSLARGPYEQYF
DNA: TGTGCCAGCAGCTTAGCCAGGGGCCCCTACGAGCAGTACTTC

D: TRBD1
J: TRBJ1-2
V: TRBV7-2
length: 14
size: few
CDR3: CASSSGRDRDRYTF
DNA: TGTGCCAGCAGCTCTGGCCGGGACAGGGATCGCTACACCTTC

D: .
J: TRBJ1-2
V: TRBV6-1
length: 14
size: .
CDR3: CASIFEESNYGYTF
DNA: TGTGCCAGCATTTTTGAGGAGAGTAACTATGGCTACACCTTC

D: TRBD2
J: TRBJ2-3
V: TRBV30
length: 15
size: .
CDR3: CAWSRLAGRTDTQYF
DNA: TGTGCCTGGAGCCGACTAGCGGGGCGCACAGATACGCAGTATTTT

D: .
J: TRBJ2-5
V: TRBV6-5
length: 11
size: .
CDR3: CASTNGETQYF
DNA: TGTGCCAGCACCAACGGGGAGACCCAGTACTTC

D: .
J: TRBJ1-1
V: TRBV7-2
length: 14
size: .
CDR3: CASSSQPQGTEAFF
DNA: TGTGCCAGCAGCTCACAACCTCAGGGCACTGAAGCTTTCTTT

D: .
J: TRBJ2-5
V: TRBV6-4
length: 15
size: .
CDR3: CASSAQGGAGETQYF
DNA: TGTGCCAGCAGTGCGCAAGGAGGGGCGGGAGAGACCCAGTACTTC

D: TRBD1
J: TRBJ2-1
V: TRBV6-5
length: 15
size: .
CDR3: CASSYSFTGGNEQFF
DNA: TGTGCCAGCAGTTACTCTTTTACAGGGGGCAATGAGCAGTTCTTC

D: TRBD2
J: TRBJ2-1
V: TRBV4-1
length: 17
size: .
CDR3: CASSREPGLAGVNEQFF
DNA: TGCGCCAGCAGCCGGGAACCGGGACTAGCGGGAGTTAATGAGCAGTTCTTC

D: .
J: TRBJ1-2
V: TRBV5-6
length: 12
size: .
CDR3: CASGGGEYGYTF
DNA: TGTGCCAGCGGCGGGGGCGAGTATGGCTACACCTTC

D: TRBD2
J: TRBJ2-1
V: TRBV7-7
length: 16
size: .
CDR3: CASSRIVSGSINEQFF
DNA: TGTGCCAGCAGCCGAATAGTTAGCGGGAGCATTAATGAGCAGTTCTTC

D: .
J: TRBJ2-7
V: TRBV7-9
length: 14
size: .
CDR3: CASSFDSDSYEQYF
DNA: TGTGCCAGCAGCTTTGACAGCGACTCCTACGAGCAGTACTTC

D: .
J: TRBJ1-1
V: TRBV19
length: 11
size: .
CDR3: CACEGGELAFF
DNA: TGTGCCTGCGAGGGGGGGGAGTTGGCTTTCTTT

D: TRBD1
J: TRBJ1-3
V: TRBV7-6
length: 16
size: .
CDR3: CASSDGQGRSGNTIYF
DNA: TGTGCCAGCAGCGACGGACAGGGGAGGTCTGGAAACACCATATATTTT

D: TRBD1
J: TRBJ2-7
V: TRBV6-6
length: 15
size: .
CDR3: CASSSTGTLSYEQYF
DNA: TGTGCCAGCAGTTCGACAGGGACGTTAAGCTACGAGCAGTACTTC

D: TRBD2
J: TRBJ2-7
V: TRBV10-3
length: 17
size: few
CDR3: CAISAPGPGLARGEQYF
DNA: TGTGCCATCAGTGCCCCGGGACCGGGACTAGCGAGGGGCGAGCAGTACTTC

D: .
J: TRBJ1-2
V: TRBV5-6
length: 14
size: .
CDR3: CASQGGQANYGYTF
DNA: TGTGCCAGCCAAGGGGGACAAGCTAACTATGGCTACACCTTC

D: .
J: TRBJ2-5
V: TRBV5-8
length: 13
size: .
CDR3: CASSLLSWETQYF
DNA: TGTGCCAGCAGCTTGCTTAGCTGGGAGACCCAGTACTTC

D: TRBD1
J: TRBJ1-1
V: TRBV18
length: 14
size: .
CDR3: CASSRDSLNTEAFF
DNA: TGTGCCAGCTCACGGGACAGCCTGAACACTGAAGCTTTCTTT

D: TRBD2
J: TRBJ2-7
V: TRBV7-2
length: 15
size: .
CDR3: CASSLGLAGITKQYF
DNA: TGTGCCAGCAGCTTAGGACTAGCGGGGATTACGAAGCAGTACTTC

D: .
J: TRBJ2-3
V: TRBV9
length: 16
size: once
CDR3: CASSTQGGQLTDTQYF
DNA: TGTGCCAGCAGCACACAGGGCGGGCAGCTCACAGATACGCAGTATTTT